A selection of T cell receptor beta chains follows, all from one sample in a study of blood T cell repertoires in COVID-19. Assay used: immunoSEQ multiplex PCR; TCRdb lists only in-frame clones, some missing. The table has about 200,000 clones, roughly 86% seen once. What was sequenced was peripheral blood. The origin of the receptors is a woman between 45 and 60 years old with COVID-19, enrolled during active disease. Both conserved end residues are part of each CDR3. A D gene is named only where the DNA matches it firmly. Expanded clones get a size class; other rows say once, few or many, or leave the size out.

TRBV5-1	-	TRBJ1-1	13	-	TGCGCCAGCAGCCCCGACCCAGGGCAAGAGGCTTTCTTT	CASSPDPGQEAFF
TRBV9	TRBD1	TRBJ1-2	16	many	TGTGCCAGCAGCGTAGACCCCTCGGGACAGGTCTATGGCTACACCTTC	CASSVDPSGQVYGYTF
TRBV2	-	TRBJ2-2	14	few	TGTGCCAGCAGTGGGCAGGTCCCATGGGGGGAGCTGTTTTTT	CASSGQVPWGELFF
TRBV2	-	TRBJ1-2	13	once	TGTGCCAGCAGTGAGGGGCAGGTATATGGCTACACCTTC	CASSEGQVYGYTF
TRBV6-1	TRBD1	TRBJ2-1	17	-	TGTGCCAGCAGGGAAAGACAGGGACAGGGGTTCCACAATGAGCAGTTCTTC	CASRERQGQGFHNEQFF
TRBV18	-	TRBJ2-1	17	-	TGTGCCAGCTCACTTATACTTTCGGGGAGGACACACAATGAGCAGTTCTTC	CASSLILSGRTHNEQFF
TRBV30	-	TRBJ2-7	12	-	TGTGCCTTCTCAGGCGTCCCCTACGAGCAGTACTTC	CAFSGVPYEQYF
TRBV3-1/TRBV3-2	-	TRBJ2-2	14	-	TGTGCCAGCAGCCAACTACGCAACACCGGGGAGCTGTTTTTT	CASSQLRNTGELFF
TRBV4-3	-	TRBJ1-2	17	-	TGCGCCAGCAGCCAAGGGGTGAAGGGAGACGCTAACTATGGCTACACCTTC	CASSQGVKGDANYGYTF
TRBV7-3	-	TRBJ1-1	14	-	TGTGCCAGCAGCCCATGGAGGGTGAACACTGAAGCTTTCTTT	CASSPWRVNTEAFF
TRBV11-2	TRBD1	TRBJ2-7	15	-	TGTGCCAGCAGCTTAGAAGGGGGCCTCTCCTACGAGCAGTACTTC	CASSLEGGLSYEQYF
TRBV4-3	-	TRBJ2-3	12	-	TGCGCCAGCAGCCAAGATCCCTATACGCAGTATTTT	CASSQDPYTQYF
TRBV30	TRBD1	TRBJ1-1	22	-	TGTGCCTGGTTGGGAGGTTACGGGAAAGAGGGGGGACAGGCAAGGATGAACACTGAAGCTTTCTTT	CAWLGGYGKEGGQARMNTEAFF
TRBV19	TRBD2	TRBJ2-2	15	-	TGTGCCAGTAGTATGGTAGCGGGGGCCTCCGGGGAGCTGTTTTTT	CASSMVAGASGELFF
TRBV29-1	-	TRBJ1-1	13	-	TGCAGCGCCGGAACCAGGGTAGGCACTGAAGCTTTCTTT	CSAGTRVGTEAFF
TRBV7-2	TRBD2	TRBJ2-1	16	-	TGTGCCAGCAGCCGGCCCTCCGGGACTACCTACAATGAGCAGTTCTTC	CASSRPSGTTYNEQFF
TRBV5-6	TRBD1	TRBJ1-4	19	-	TGTGCCAGCAGCTTTGGACAGGGGCTTCTCCGGAACGTTAATGAAAAACTGTTTTTT	CASSFGQGLLRNVNEKLFF
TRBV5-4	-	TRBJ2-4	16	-	TGTGCCAGCAGCTCAAAGCGTGGGGGGGCCAAAAACATTCAGTACTTC	CASSSKRGGAKNIQYF
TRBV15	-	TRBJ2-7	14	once	TGTGCCACCAGCTCCATGCGGGGAGACTACGAGCAGTACTTC	CATSSMRGDYEQYF
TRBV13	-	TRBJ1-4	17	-	TGTGCCAGCAGCTTAGGATGGGACATCGCAACTAATGAAAAACTGTTTTTT	CASSLGWDIATNEKLFF
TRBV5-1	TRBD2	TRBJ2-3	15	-	TGCGCCAGCAGCTTAGCGGGGGATAGGACAGATACGCAGTATTTT	CASSLAGDRTDTQYF
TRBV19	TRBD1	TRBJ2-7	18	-	TGTGCCAGTAGTAAGGGGACAGGGGGCGTCGGGATCTCCTACGAGCAGTACTTC	CASSKGTGGVGISYEQYF
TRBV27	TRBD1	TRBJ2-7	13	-	TGTGCCAGCAGCGGACAGGGTGGCTACGAGCAGTACTTC	CASSGQGGYEQYF
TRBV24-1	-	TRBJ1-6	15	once	TGTGCCACCAGTGATCCTCTGACAGAAAATTCACCCCTCCACTTT	CATSDPLTENSPLHF
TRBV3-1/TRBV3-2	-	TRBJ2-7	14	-	TGTGCCAGCAGCCAACAGGGAATGTCCTACGAGCAGTACTTC	CASSQQGMSYEQYF
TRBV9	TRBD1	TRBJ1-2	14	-	TGTGCCAGCAGCCCCCAGGGGGCGGCCTATGGCTACACCTTC	CASSPQGAAYGYTF
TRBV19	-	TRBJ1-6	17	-	TGTGCCAGTAGTATACGGCAGAGGGAGGGAGCTAATTCACCCCTCCACTTT	CASSIRQREGANSPLHF
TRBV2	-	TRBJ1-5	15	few	TGTGCCAGCAGTGTTGACAGTAATAGCAATCAGCCCCAGCATTTT	CASSVDSNSNQPQHF
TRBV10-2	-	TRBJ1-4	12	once	TGCGCCAGCAGTGACCACGGGGAAAAACTGTTTTTT	CASSDHGEKLFF
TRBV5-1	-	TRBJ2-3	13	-	TGCGCCAGCAGCTGGGGGCTTGGAGATACGCAGTATTTT	CASSWGLGDTQYF
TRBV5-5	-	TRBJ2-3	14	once	TGTGCCAGCAGCAAAGAGGGCACCACAGATACGCAGTATTTT	CASSKEGTTDTQYF
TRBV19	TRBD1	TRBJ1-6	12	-	TGTGCCAGTAGTATTACAGGGGCACCCCTCCACTTT	CASSITGAPLHF
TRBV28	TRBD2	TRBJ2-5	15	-	TGTGCCAGCAGTTTAAGACTAGCGGGGATGGGGACCCAGTACTTC	CASSLRLAGMGTQYF
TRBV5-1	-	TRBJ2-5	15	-	TGCGCCAGCAGCTCCGGCAGGGGACTACAAGAGACCCAGTACTTC	CASSSGRGLQETQYF
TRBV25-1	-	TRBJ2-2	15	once	TGTGCCAGCAGTGATCCCGGGACATACACCGGGGAGCTGTTTTTT	CASSDPGTYTGELFF
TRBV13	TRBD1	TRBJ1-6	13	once	TGTGCCAGCAGCTGGACAGGGTCCTCACCCCTCCACTTT	CASSWTGSSPLHF
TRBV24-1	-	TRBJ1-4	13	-	TGTGCCACCAGTGGAGGGTCGAAGGAAAAACTGTTTTTT	CATSGGSKEKLFF
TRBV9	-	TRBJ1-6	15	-	TGTGCCAGCAGCGTAGCAGGGTCCGGGAATTCACCCCTCCACTTT	CASSVAGSGNSPLHF